A single sample is the source of the 17 T cell receptor beta chains below, sequenced in a study of T-cell memory formation after mild COVID-19. TCRdb reprocessed the 5' RACE reads with MiXCR, giving one entry per CDR3 protein. Here the sample spans 45,000 to 65,000 distinct CDR3 sequences, more than 8% being singletons. The sequenced material came from PBMCs or a T cell subset sorted from them (not recorded which). These receptors were collected from a young man who had mild COVID-19 (a few samples of this study predate the infection). Cell type and time point are not known.

This clonotype was counted only a few times. The rearrangement uses TRBV4-2 and TRBJ2-7, with D maybe TRBD2 (6 bases). Trimming cost V 4 bases and J 4 bases, with 8 bases left between them. Per germline, CDR1 LGHNA and CDR2 YNFKEQ. This CDR3 region has 12 residues. CDR3 protein: CASSRGLYEQYF. The CDR3 nucleotides are TGTGCCAGCAGCCGGGGACTTTACGAGCAGTACTTC.

The gene calls are TRBV2 and TRBJ2-2; 7 bases fit TRBD1. CDR3 length: 15 amino acids. Germline values: CDR1 SNHLY, CDR2 FYNNEI. V trimming: 5 bases; J trimming: 6 bases; junction bases outside the gene matches: 9. CDR3 region: CASSREGQVSGELFF. CDR3 DNA sequence: TGTGCCAGCAGTAGGGAAGGACAGGTTTCCGGGGAGCTGTTTTTT.

V and J are TRBV5-6 and TRBJ2-3; 7 nucleotides align to TRBD1. Trimming took 0 bases from V and 10 from J; bases not matched to a gene: 11. Germline V CDR1 and CDR2: SGHDT, YYEEEE. This CDR3 contains 15 residues. The CDR3 spells CASSLGGQSLDAQYF. DNA of the CDR3: TGTGCCAGCAGCTTGGGGGGACAGAGCTTGGATGCGCAGTATTTT.

The chain uses TRBV18 and TRBJ1-2, with D unclear. The CDR3 consists of 14 residues. Germline values: CDR1 KGHSH, CDR2 LQKENI. Trimming took off 0 bases at V and 8 bases at J, with 13 bases between the two ends. The CDR3 loop reads CASSPPYQSLGYTF. The CDR3 coding sequence is TGTGCCAGCTCACCACCGTACCAGAGTTTGGGCTACACCTTC.

This clonotype was recorded a few times. The chain recombines TRBV7-2 with TRBJ1-6, with D possibly being TRBD1 (5 bases). Trimming took 1 base from V and 5 from J, leaving 18 bases between them. Germline CDR1 and CDR2: SGHTA and FQGNSA. The CDR3 is 18 residues long. CDR3: CASSLEGAGGIDNSPLHF. CDR3 DNA: TGTGCCAGCAGCTTAGAAGGTGCTGGGGGGATAGATAATTCACCCCTCCACTTT.

This clonotype was seen more than once but under ten times. The genes are TRBV27 and TRBJ2-3, with 9 bases fitting TRBD1. V gave up 8 bases and J gave up 3 bases; unmatched junction bases: 3. This CDR3 is 13 amino acids long. CDR1 and CDR2 from the germline V gene are MNHEY and SMNVEV (reference sequence). The CDR3 is CASLGQGTDTQYF. The CDR3 nucleotides are TGTGCCAGCTTGGGACAGGGAACAGATACGCAGTATTTT.

This clonotype was picked up a small number of times. This chain uses TRBV3-1 with TRBJ2-5, with D maybe TRBD2 (6 bases). The germline V gene encodes CDR1 LGHDT and CDR2 YNNKEL (reference sequence). CDR3 length: 15 amino acids. V shed 4 bases and J shed 0 bases, with 12 bases lying between them. DNA of the CDR3: TGTGCCAGCAGCCCTCGGACTAATTACCAAGAGACCCAGTACTTC. Residues: CASSPRTNYQETQYF.

This clonotype was observed a few times. The rearrangement links TRBV12-5 to TRBJ2-7; maybe TRBD2 (6 bases). The ends were cut back, 6 bases at V and 1 base at J, with 13 bases in the middle. The CDR3 covers 14 residues. CDR1 and CDR2 from the germline V gene are LGHNT and FRNRAP. The CDR3 spells CASGKPGGSYEQYF. The CDR3 DNA sequence: TGTGCTAGTGGAAAGCCCGGGGGTTCCTACGAGCAGTACTTC.

In its sample, this clonotype was seen a few times. The genes are TRBV20-1 and TRBJ2-4; the match to TRBD2 covers 7 bases. V gave up 6 bases and J gave up 9 bases; unmatched junction bases: 8. The length of the CDR3 is 12 residues. Germline CDR1 and CDR2: DFQATT and SNEGSKA (reference sequence). CDR3 in DNA: TGCAGTGCCGCAACTAGCGCGGGCATTCAGTACTTC. Protein: CSAATSAGIQYF.

The rearrangement uses TRBV3-1 and TRBJ2-1; D uncertain. The CDR3 length is 14 residues. Germline CDR1 reads LGHDT; CDR2 reads YNNKEL (reference sequence). V lost 0 bases to trimming and J lost 4 bases, with 7 bases between them. The CDR3 region is CASSQDWRYNEQFF. As DNA, the CDR3 is TGTGCCAGCAGCCAAGACTGGCGTTACAATGAGCAGTTCTTC.

The chain links TRBV6-5 to TRBJ1-1; D is ambiguous. CDR1 and CDR2 (germline): MNHEY, SVGAGI. There are 14 residues in the CDR3. V lost 2 bases to trimming and J lost 5 bases, with 12 bases between them. The CDR3: CASSYSPARTEAFF. The CDR3 DNA follows: TGTGCCAGCAGTTACAGCCCCGCGAGGACTGAAGCTTTCTTT.

There are a few counts of this clonotype. The V call is TRBV4-2, the J call TRBJ2-1, with D unclear. The CDR3 length is 13 residues. Germline CDR1 is LGHNA and CDR2 is YNFKEQ. The V gene lost 5 bases and the J gene lost 4 bases, with 9 bases spanning the gap. This chain's CDR3 is CASSSPQYNEQFF. CDR3 DNA sequence: TGTGCCAGCAGCTCACCTCAGTACAATGAGCAGTTCTTC.

This clonotype has more than one count but fewer than ten. This chain uses TRBV6-2 or TRBV6-3 with TRBJ1-5, with TRBD1 matching over 8 bases. The CDR3 is made up of 14 amino acids. Germline CDR1 and CDR2: MNHEY and SVGEGT. V was clipped by 5 bases and J by 7 bases; unmatched bases: 7. CDR3 DNA: TGTGCCAGCAGTATACGACAGGGGCGACAGCCCCAGCATTTT. Protein sequence: CASSIRQGRQPQHF.

J is TRBJ2-7 and V is TRBV18; no clear D. V was shortened by 2 bases and J by 0 bases, with 11 bases between the two germline ends. The CDR3 is made up of 15 amino acids. Germline V gene sequence: CDR1 KGHSH, CDR2 LQKENI. DNA for the CDR3: TGTGCCAGCTCACCATCGTCGGCGAGCTCCTACGAGCAGTACTTC. Protein: CASSPSSASSYEQYF.

This clonotype was seen repeatedly, ten times or more. The V and J genes are TRBV20-1 and TRBJ2-1; no reliable D call. Germline CDR1 and CDR2: DFQATT and SNEGSKA (reference sequence). The CDR3 sequence is 11 residues long. Trimming took 3 bases from V and 10 from J, leaving 10 bases between them. CDR3 coding DNA: TGCAGTGCTAGGCCAGCCGGGGAGCAGTTCTTC. Amino acid sequence: CSARPAGEQFF.

This clonotype was found many times. This chain joins TRBV7-2 and TRBJ2-3; D is possibly TRBD1 or TRBD2 (6 bases each). The V gene's germline CDR1 is SGHTA and CDR2 FQGNSA. The CDR3 loop spans 17 amino acids. V dropped 1 base and J dropped 5 bases, with 19 bases sitting between them. This CDR3 is CASSLVSGAQGIDTQYF. DNA of the CDR3: TGTGCCAGCAGCTTAGTTTCGGGGGCGCAAGGAATAGATACGCAGTATTTT.

The rearrangement links TRBV5-1 to TRBJ1-1, with a weak D call TRBD1 (5 bases). V was pared by 4 bases and J by 1 base, with 11 bases between. CDR1 and CDR2 (germline): SGHRS, YFSETQ. The CDR3 contains 14 residues. The CDR3 protein is CASSLGASNTEAFF. The DNA for the CDR3 is TGCGCCAGCAGCCTAGGGGCCTCGAACACTGAAGCTTTCTTT.